Following are 15 T cell receptor beta chains from one sample sequenced in a study of molecular identifiers for immune sequencing clone quantification. TCRdb reanalysed the PCR reads using MiXCR and keeps one entry per CDR3 protein. The data show roughly 300,000 distinct CDR3 sequences, roughly 23% seen once. The sequenced sample was naive CD8+ T cells from blood, with Jurkat cell RNA spiked in. Indicated subset: FACS-sorted CD8+CD4-CCR7+CD45RA+ naive T cells. Receptors originate from a human donor in good health. Some libraries in this study had Jurkat cell RNA spiked in.

The chain uses TRBV4-1 and TRBJ2-3, with TRBD2 matching over 8 bases. V was pared by 4 bases and J by 1 base, with 7 bases of the junction left unmatched. The CDR3 totals 16 residues. Germline lookup yields CDR1 MGHRA and CDR2 YSYEKL. CDR3 residues: CASSLERGPGTDTQYF. The CDR3 DNA follows: TGCGCCAGCAGCCTCGAGCGGGGGCCGGGCACAGATACGCAGTATTTT.

This clonotype was counted a few times. This chain uses TRBV11-2 with TRBJ2-7; TRBD2 is a possible D gene (5 bases). From germline, CDR1 is SGHAT and CDR2 FQNNGV. Between the trimmed V and J ends, which lost 5 bases and 6 bases, there was a span of 11 bases. The CDR3 length is 12 residues. The CDR3, as DNA: TGTGCCAGCAGCCAACTAGTCCCCGAGCAGTACTTC. This codes for CASSQLVPEQYF.

This clonotype was seen ten or more times. V is TRBV7-9 and J is TRBJ2-3; D is unresolved. Germline lookup yields CDR1 SEHNR and CDR2 FQNEAQ (reference sequence). The CDR3 contains 13 residues. V shed 5 bases and J shed 2 bases, with 8 bases lying between them. CDR3 protein: CASSMENTDTQYF. The CDR3 nucleotides are TGTGCCAGCAGCATGGAAAACACAGATACGCAGTATTTT.

This clonotype was seen at least ten times. The V call is TRBV4-3, the J call TRBJ2-5; no definite D call. Germline-derived CDR1 and CDR2 are LGHNA and YSLEER. The germline V and J ends were trimmed by 0 bases and 4 bases, with 9 bases remaining between them. This CDR3 spans 14 amino acids. CDR3 region: CASSQDRFLETQYF. The DNA for the CDR3 is TGCGCCAGCAGCCAAGACAGGTTCTTAGAGACCCAGTACTTC.

This clonotype was counted a few times. The J gene is TRBJ1-1, the V gene TRBV7-9, with a weak D call TRBD1 (5 bases). V gave up 1 base and J gave up 10 bases, with 13 bases separating them. The CDR3 runs to 13 residues. From germline, CDR1 is SEHNR and CDR2 FQNEAQ (reference sequence). CDR3 sequence reads: CASSLGAGLLAFF. The CDR3 region has the DNA TGTGCCAGCAGCTTAGGGGCGGGGCTGCTAGCTTTCTTT.

This clonotype was recorded at least ten times. J is TRBJ2-4 and V is TRBV2; 9 positions match TRBD1. The CDR3 runs to 17 residues. The V segment lost 6 bases and the J segment 2 bases; nucleotides outside the gene matches: 11. CDR1 is SNHLY and CDR2 is FYNNEI in the germline V gene. This chain's CDR3 is CASRPPGQGITKNIQYF. The CDR3 bases are TGTGCCAGCAGACCCCCCGGACAGGGGATTACCAAAAACATTCAGTACTTC.

This clonotype was detected many times. The V call is TRBV7-9, the J call TRBJ2-3, with D unclear. Trimming left V 4 bases short and J 0 bases short, with 11 bases between. Looked up from germline, CDR1 is SEHNR and CDR2 is FQNEAQ (reference sequence). The CDR3 has 15 residues. Here the CDR3 DNA reads TGTGCCAGCAGCTCACGACTGGAAAGCACAGATACGCAGTATTTT. Protein sequence: CASSSRLESTDTQYF.

The table lists this clonotype with many counts. This rearrangement joins TRBV11-2 to TRBJ2-4; D remains ambiguous. CDR3 length: 14 amino acids. Between the trimmed V and J ends, which lost 2 bases and 0 bases, there was a span of 5 bases. Germline loops: CDR1 SGHAT, CDR2 FQNNGV. The CDR3 DNA follows: TGTGCCAGCAGCTTATTTCTAGCCAAAAACATTCAGTACTTC. Its translation: CASSLFLAKNIQYF.

This clonotype was seen repeatedly, ten times or more. This sequence joins TRBV7-9 and TRBJ2-5; D may correspond to TRBD1 or TRBD2 (5 bases each). V gave up 0 bases and J gave up 1 base, with 6 bases separating them. CDR1 is SEHNR, CDR2 FQNEAQ, per germline (reference sequence). This CDR3 region has 14 residues. The CDR3: CASSLAGGQETQYF. DNA of the CDR3: TGTGCCAGCAGCTTAGCTGGGGGCCAAGAGACCCAGTACTTC.

This clonotype was found a few times. The chain uses TRBV12-3 or TRBV12-4 and TRBJ2-3; 10 nucleotides match TRBD2. V was pared by 5 bases and J by 3 bases, with 11 bases of the junction left unmatched. CDR3 length equals 17 residues. The CDR3 reads CASSPQRGGHITDTQYF. The CDR3 nucleotides are TGTGCCAGCAGTCCTCAGCGGGGGGGACATATTACAGATACGCAGTATTTT.

As for this clonotype: Given a much more abundant clone one base away, this may be a read error. The genes are TRBV7-6 and TRBJ2-3, with a weak D call TRBD1 (7 bases). The V and J ends lost 3 bases and 4 bases respectively, with 17 bases between them. CDR1 and CDR2 (germline): SGHVS, FNYEAQ. The CDR3 length is 16 residues. The chain's CDR3 is CASSFLSRGVPDTQYF. The CDR3 nucleotides are TGTGCCAGCAGCTTCCTAAGCAGGGGGGTCCCAGATACGCAGTATTTT.

This clonotype has more than one count but fewer than ten. The genes are TRBV11-2 and TRBJ2-7; TRBD1 agrees at 7 bases. This CDR3 contains 14 residues. V shed 5 bases and J 0 bases; nucleotides not matched to a gene: 4. Germline V lookup: CDR1 SGHAT, CDR2 FQNNGV. CDR3 in amino acids: CASSTTGHSYEQYF. The DNA of the CDR3 is TGTGCCAGCAGCACGACAGGGCACTCCTACGAGCAGTACTTC.

This clonotype turned up a few times. The chain links TRBV7-3 to TRBJ2-3, with TRBD2 identical over 7 bases. Germline V CDR1 and CDR2: SGHTA, FQGTGA. V gave up 1 base and J gave up 4 bases; unmatched junction bases: 11. CDR3 length: 17 amino acids. The DNA for the CDR3 is TGTGCCAGCAGCTTAAATCCCGGTCTAGCGGCCGCAGATACGCAGTATTTT. It yields the protein CASSLNPGLAAADTQYF.

The table lists this clonotype with many counts. The rearrangement uses TRBV2 and TRBJ1-2; a weak D match, TRBD1 (6 bases). The CDR3 is made up of 15 amino acids. Trimming left V 6 bases short and J 2 bases short, with 16 bases between. Germline values: CDR1 SNHLY, CDR2 FYNNEI. CDR3 residues: CASSPPDTGNYGYTF. The DNA for the CDR3 is TGTGCCAGCAGCCCTCCCGATACAGGGAACTATGGCTACACCTTC.

This chain links TRBV12-5 with TRBJ2-7, with 10 bases matching TRBD1. Germline CDR1 LGHNT, CDR2 FRNRAP. V shed 6 bases, J shed 7 bases, and the junction held 12 bases outside the gene matches. CDR3 length: 15 residues. The CDR3 DNA is TGTGCTAGTGGGTTCTCGGGACAGGGGATCGGGGAGCAGTACTTC. This codes for CASGFSGQGIGEQYF.